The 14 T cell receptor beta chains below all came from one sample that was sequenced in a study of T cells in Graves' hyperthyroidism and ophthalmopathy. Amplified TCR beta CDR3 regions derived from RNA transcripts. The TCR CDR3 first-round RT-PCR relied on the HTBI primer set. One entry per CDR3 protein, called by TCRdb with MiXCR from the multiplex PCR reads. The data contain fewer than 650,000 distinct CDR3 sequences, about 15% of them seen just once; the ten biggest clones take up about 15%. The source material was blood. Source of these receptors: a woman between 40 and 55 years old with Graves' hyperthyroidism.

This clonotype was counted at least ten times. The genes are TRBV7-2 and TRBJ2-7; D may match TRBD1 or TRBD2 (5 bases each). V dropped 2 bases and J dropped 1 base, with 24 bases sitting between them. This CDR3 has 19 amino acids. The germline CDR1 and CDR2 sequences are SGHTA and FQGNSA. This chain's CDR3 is CASSLSSAVSGTGSYEQYF. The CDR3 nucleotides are TGTGCCAGCAGCTTAAGTTCTGCTGTCTCCGGGACGGGTTCCTACGAGCAGTACTTC.

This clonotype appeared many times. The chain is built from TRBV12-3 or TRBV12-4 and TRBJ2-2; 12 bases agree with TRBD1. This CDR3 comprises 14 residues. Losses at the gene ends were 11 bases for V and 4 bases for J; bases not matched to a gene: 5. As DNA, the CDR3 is TGTGCCGTGGGGGACAGGGGGCCCACCGGGGAGCTGTTTTTT. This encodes CAVGDRGPTGELFF.

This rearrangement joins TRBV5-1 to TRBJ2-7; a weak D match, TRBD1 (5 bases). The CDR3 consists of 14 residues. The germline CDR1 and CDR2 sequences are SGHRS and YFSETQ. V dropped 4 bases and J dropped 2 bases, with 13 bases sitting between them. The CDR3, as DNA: TGCGCCAGCAGCGCCCTTGACAGCCCCTACGAGCAGTACTTC. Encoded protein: CASSALDSPYEQYF.

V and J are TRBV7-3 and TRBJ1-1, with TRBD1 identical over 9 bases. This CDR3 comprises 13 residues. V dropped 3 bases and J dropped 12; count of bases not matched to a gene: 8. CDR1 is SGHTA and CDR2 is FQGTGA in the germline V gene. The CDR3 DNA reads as TGTGCCAGCAGCTTCGGGACAGGGATGCAAACTTTCTTT. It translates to CASSFGTGMQTFF.

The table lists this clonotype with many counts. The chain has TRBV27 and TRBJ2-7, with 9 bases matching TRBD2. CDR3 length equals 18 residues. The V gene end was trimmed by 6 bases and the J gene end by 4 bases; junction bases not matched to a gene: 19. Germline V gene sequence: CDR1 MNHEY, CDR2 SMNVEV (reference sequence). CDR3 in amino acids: CASSLRRSLAGRGYEQYF. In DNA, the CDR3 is TGTGCCAGCAGCCTAAGGAGAAGTCTAGCGGGGAGGGGGTACGAGCAGTACTTC.

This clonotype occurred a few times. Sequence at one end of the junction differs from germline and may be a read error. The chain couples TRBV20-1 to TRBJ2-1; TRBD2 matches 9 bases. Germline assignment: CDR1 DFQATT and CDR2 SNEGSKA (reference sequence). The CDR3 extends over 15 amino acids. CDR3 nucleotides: TGCAGTGCTCGAGATCTAGCGGGACCCTACAATGAGCAGTTCTTC. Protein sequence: CSARDLAGPYNEQFF.

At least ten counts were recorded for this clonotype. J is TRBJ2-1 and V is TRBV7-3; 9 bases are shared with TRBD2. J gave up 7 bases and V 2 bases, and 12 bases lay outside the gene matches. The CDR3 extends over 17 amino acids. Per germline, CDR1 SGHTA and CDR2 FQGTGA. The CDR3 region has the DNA TGTGCCAGCAGCTTATCTCATAAGCGGGAGGTGGGGAATGAGCAGTTCTTC. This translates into CASSLSHKREVGNEQFF.

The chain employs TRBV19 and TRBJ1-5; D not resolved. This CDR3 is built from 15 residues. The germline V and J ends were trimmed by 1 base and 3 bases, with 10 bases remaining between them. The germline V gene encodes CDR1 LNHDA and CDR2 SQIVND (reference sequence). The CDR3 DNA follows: TGTGCCAGTAGTATAGTGGTCATACCCAATCAGCCCCAGCATTTT. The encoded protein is CASSIVVIPNQPQHF.

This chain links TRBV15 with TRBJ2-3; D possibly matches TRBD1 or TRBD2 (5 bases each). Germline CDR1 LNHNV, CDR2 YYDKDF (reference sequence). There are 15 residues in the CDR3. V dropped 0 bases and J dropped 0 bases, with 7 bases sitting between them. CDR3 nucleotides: TGTGCCACCAGCAGAGAGGGGGAAAGCACAGATACGCAGTATTTT. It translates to CATSREGESTDTQYF.

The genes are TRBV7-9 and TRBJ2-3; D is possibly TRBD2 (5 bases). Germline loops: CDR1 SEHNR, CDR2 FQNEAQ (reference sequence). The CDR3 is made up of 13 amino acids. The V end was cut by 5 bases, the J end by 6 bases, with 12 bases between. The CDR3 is CASSATRVDTQYF. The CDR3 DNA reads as TGTGCCAGCAGCGCCACGAGGGTCGATACGCAGTATTTT. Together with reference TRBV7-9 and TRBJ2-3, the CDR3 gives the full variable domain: DTGVSQNPRHKITKRGQNVTFRCDPISEHNRLYWYRQTLGQGPEFLTYFQNEAQLEKSRLLSDRFSAERPKGSFSTLEIQRTEQGDSAMYLCASSATRVDTQYFGPGTRLTVL.

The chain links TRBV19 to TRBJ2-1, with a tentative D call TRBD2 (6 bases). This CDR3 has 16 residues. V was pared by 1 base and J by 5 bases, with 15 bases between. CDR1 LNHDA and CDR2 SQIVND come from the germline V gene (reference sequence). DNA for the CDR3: TGTGCCAGTAGTATAGTCGGGGGATTGGGGCACAATGAGCAGTTCTTC. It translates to CASSIVGGLGHNEQFF.

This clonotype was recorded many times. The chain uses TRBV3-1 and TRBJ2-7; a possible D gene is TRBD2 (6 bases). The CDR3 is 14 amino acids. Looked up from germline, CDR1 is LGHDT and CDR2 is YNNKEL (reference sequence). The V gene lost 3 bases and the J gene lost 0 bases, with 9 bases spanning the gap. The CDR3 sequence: CASSQGGYSYEQYF. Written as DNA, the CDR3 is TGTGCCAGCAGCCAGGGAGGATACTCCTACGAGCAGTACTTC.

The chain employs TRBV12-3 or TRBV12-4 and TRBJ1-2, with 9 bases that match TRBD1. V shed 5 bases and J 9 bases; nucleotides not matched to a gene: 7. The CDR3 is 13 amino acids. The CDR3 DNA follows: TGTGCCAGCAGTACCGGGACAGGGTCTCGCTACACCTTC. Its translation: CASSTGTGSRYTF.

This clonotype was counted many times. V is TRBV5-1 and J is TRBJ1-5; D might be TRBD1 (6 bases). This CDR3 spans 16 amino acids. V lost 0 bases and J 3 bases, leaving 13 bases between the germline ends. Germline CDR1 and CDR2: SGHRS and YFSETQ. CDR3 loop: CASSLDRVGSNQPQHF. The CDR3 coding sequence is TGCGCCAGCAGCTTGGACAGGGTAGGGTCCAATCAGCCCCAGCATTTT.